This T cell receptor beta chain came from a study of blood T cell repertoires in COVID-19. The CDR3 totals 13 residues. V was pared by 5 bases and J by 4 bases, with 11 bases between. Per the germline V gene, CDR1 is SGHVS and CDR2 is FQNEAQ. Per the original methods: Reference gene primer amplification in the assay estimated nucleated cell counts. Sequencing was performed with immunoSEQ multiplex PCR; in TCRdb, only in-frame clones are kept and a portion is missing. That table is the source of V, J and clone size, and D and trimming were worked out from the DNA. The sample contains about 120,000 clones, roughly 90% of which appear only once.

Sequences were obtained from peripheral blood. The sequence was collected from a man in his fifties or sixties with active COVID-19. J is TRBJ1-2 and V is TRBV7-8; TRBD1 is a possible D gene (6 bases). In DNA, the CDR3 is TGTGCCAGCAGCCCCGGGACAACCTATGGCTACACCTTC. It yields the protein CASSPGTTYGYTF.